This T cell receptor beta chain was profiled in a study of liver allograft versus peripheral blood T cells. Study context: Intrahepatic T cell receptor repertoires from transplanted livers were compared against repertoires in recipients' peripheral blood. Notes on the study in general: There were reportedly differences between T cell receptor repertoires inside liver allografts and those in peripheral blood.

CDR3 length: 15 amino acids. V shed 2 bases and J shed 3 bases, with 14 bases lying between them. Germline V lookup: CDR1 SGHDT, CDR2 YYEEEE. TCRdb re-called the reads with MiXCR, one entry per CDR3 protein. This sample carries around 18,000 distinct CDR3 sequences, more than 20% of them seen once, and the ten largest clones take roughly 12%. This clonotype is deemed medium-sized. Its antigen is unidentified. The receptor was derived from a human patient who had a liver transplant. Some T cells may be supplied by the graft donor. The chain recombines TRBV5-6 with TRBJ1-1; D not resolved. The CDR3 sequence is CASSLVSRDYTEAFF. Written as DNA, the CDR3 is TGTGCCAGCAGCTTAGTCAGTCGCGACTACACTGAAGCTTTCTTT.